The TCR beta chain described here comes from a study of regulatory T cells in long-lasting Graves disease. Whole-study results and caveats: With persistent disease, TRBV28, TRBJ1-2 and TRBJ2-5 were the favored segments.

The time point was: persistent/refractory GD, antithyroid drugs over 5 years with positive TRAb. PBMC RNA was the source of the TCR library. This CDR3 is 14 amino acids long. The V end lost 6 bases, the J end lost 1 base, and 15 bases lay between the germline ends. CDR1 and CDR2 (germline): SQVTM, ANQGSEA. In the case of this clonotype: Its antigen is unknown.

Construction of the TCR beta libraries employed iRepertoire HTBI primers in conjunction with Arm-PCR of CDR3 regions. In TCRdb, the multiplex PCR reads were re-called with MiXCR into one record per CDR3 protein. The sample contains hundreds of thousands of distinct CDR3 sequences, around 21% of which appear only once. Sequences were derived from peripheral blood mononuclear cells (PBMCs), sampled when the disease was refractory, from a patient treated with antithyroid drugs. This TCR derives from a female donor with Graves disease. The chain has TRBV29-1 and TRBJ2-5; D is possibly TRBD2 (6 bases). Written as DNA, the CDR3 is TGCAGCGTGCCTGGGAGGCGGGCCCAAGAGACCCAGTACTTC. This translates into CSVPGRRAQETQYF.